The sample holds many counts of the clone carrying this T cell receptor (beta chain). What it binds is unknown. The data were taken from a study of T cells in Graves' hyperthyroidism and ophthalmopathy. General study findings and limits: Blood also contained most expanded thyroid clonotypes above 0.001. Median prediction lead before ophthalmopathy onset was about 6.5 months with the model.

This CDR3 spans 13 amino acids. The ends were cut back, 3 bases at V and 1 base at J, with 3 bases in the middle. CDR1 is KGHSH and CDR2 is LQKENI in the germline V gene. Enrolled ophthalmopathy patients presented with a Clinical Activity Score of at least 3, a NOSPECS grade of at least 4, and disease duration under 3 months. PBMCs were obtained from 9 to 10 ml fresh peripheral blood. TCR beta CDR3 region amplification was performed from RNA transcripts. A set of HTBI primers served as the primers for a first-round RT-PCR of the TCR CDR3. TCRdb processed the multiplex PCR reads anew with MiXCR; each CDR3 protein has one entry. The repertoire holds some 490,000 distinct CDR3 sequences, with about 20% as singletons.

Sequencing was carried out using blood. The receptor was derived from a woman in her 70s with Graves' ophthalmopathy. The gene calls are TRBV18 and TRBJ2-2, with D unresolved. Written as DNA, the CDR3 is TGTGCCAGCTCACCGCAGAACACCGGGGAGCTGTTTTTT. Its protein product is CASSPQNTGELFF. The whole variable domain, remainder taken from reference TRBV18 and TRBJ2-2, is NAGVMQNPRHLVRRRGQEARLRCSPMKGHSHVYWYRQLPEEGLKFMVYLQKENIIDESGMPKERFSAEFPKEGPSILRIQQVVRGDSAAYFCASSPQNTGELFFGEGSRLTVL.